Listed here are 32 T cell receptor beta chains from one sample, sequenced in a study of OX40 agonist ivuxolimab in advanced cancers. The table came from immunoSEQ multiplex PCR; TCRdb's copy has only in-frame clones and leaves some out. Found here are tens of thousands of clones, around 86% of them singletons; the top ten hold about 3.4%. The source material was CD4+ or CD8+ T cells sorted from blood, sampled in a trial of the OX40 agonist ivuxolimab. The receptors originated from an adult with an advanced solid tumor such as melanoma, head and neck, liver or kidney cancer.

The sample holds a few counts of this clone. The rearrangement joins TRBV7-2 to TRBJ1-2; D uncertain. CDR3 length equals 14 residues. Germline assignment: CDR1 SGHTA and CDR2 FQGNSA. The V and J ends lost 1 base and 6 bases respectively, with 12 bases between them. The CDR3 nucleotides are TGTGCCAGCAGCTTAGTTCTCTCGGAGAATGGCTACACCTTC. Protein product: CASSLVLSENGYTF.

The gene calls are TRBV10-1 and TRBJ2-3, with TRBD2 matching 9 bases. The CDR3 is 15 amino acids. J lost 0 bases, V lost 10 bases, and 8 bases had no gene match. The germline CDR1 and CDR2 sequences are WNHNN and SYGVQD (reference sequence). The CDR3 coding sequence is TGCGCCACCTCCGGGACTAGCAGTAGCACAGATACGCAGTATTTT. As protein: CATSGTSSSTDTQYF.

The rearrangement joins TRBV9 to TRBJ2-3, with D unclear. With 0 bases removed from V and 8 bases from J, the gap between germline ends came to 10 bases. CDR3 length equals 13 residues. From germline, CDR1 is SGDLS and CDR2 YYNGEE. CDR3 sequence (DNA): TGTGCCAGCAGCGTAGCGGGCACTGGTACGCAGTATTTT. This sequence encodes CASSVAGTGTQYF.

This clone came up once. The rearrangement links TRBV11-2 to TRBJ1-6; D is perhaps TRBD1 (5 bases). In germline, CDR1 is SGHAT, CDR2 FQNNGV. The CDR3 covers 16 residues. V lost 1 base, J lost 3 bases, and 10 bases lay in between. The CDR3 reads CASSLGGNNYNSPLHF. CDR3 in DNA: TGTGCCAGCAGCTTAGGGGGCAACAACTATAATTCACCCCTCCACTTT.

J is TRBJ1-2 and V is TRBV4-1; D remains ambiguous. Germline lookup yields CDR1 MGHRA and CDR2 YSYEKL. This CDR3 contains 14 residues. Deletions cut 0 bases from V and 5 bases from J, with 10 bases between. CDR3 sequence reads: CASSQDQFLYGYTF. The DNA for the CDR3 is TGCGCCAGCAGCCAAGATCAGTTCCTTTATGGCTACACCTTC.

The V and J genes are TRBV5-4 and TRBJ2-1, with 9 bases aligning to TRBD2. Germline CDR1 is SGHNT and CDR2 is YYREEE (reference sequence). Trimming took 6 bases from V and 7 from J; bases not matched to a gene: 8. The CDR3 runs 14 residues. The CDR3 loop reads CASKGLAGRNEQFF. The CDR3 DNA is TGTGCCAGCAAGGGGCTAGCGGGACGGAATGAGCAGTTCTTC.

This rearrangement joins TRBV19 to TRBJ2-7; D not certain. The CDR3 loop spans 14 amino acids. Germline CDR1 LNHDA, CDR2 SQIVND (reference sequence). Trimming removed 2 bases from V and 2 bases from J, with 10 bases in between. The CDR3 nucleotides are TGTGCCAGTAGTATAAGGGTCTCGACCTACGAGCAGTACTTC. Protein product: CASSIRVSTYEQYF.

CDR3 loop: CAISEDGGDTDTQYF. The CDR3 DNA sequence: TGTGCCATCAGTGAGGACGGCGGGGACACAGATACGCAGTATTTT. The chain uses TRBV10-3 and TRBJ2-3; D possibly corresponds to TRBD2 (6 bases). V was clipped by 2 bases and J by 2 bases, with 11 bases between them. The CDR3 totals 15 residues. Germline V gives CDR1 ENHRY, CDR2 SYGVKD.

The chain couples TRBV7-2 to TRBJ2-1; 9 bases are shared with TRBD1. V was pared by 3 bases and J by 6 bases, with 6 bases of the junction left unmatched. Germline V gene lookup returns CDR1 SGHTA and CDR2 FQGNSA. This CDR3 is 15 amino acids long. The CDR3 nucleotides read TGTGCCAGCAGCTTCTCCGGGACAGGGCCCAATGAGCAGTTCTTC. Protein product: CASSFSGTGPNEQFF.

This sequence joins TRBV6-5 and TRBJ1-1; the match to TRBD1 covers 11 bases. The ends lost 6 bases at V and 6 bases at J; junction bases unmatched: 9. CDR3 length equals 15 residues. Germline lookup yields CDR1 MNHEY and CDR2 SVGAGI. The CDR3: CASSPAGQGVPEAFF. The CDR3 region has the DNA TGTGCCAGCAGCCCCGCGGGACAGGGGGTGCCTGAAGCTTTCTTT.

The chain employs TRBV6-1 and TRBJ1-2; D is ambiguous. Trimming cost V 7 bases and J 4 bases, with 13 bases left between them. The CDR3 extends over 13 amino acids. Germline V gene sequence: CDR1 MNHNS, CDR2 SASEGT. Here the CDR3 reads CASMRDMGYGYTF. As DNA, the CDR3 is TGTGCCAGCATGAGGGATATGGGCTATGGCTACACCTTC.

The chain carries TRBV5-8 and TRBJ2-3, with D perhaps matching TRBD1 or TRBD2 (5 bases each). The CDR3 contains 15 residues. V was trimmed by 3 bases and J by 2 bases, leaving 13 bases between them. Germline lookup yields CDR1 SGHTS and CDR2 YDEGEE. The CDR3: CASSSSGRITDTQYF. CDR3 DNA sequence: TGTGCCAGCAGCTCCTCGGGACGTATCACAGATACGCAGTATTTT. Full variable domain (missing parts from reference TRBV5-8 and TRBJ2-3): EAGVTQSPTHLIKTRGQQATLRCSPISGHTSVYWYQQALGLGLQFLLWYDEGEERNRGNFPPRFSGRQFPNYSSELNVNALELEDSALYLCASSSSGRITDTQYFGPGTRLTVL.

The chain has TRBV30 and TRBJ2-1, with TRBD2 matching 11 bases. Germline V CDR1 and CDR2: GTSNPN, SVGIG (reference sequence). This CDR3 is 14 amino acids long. J was trimmed by 9 bases and V by 3 bases; bases with no gene match: 7. The CDR3 nucleotides are TGTGCCTGGAGGTATAGCGGGAGGGCCGGTGAGCAGTTCTTC. Residues: CAWRYSGRAGEQFF.

CDR3 region: CASSQEGTGNYGYTF. The CDR3 nucleotides are TGCGCCAGCAGCCAAGAGGGGACAGGAAACTATGGCTACACCTTC. The chain joins TRBV4-1 to TRBJ1-2, with 8 bases matching TRBD1. Trimming cost V 0 bases and J 2 bases; bases outside gene matches: 2. The V gene's germline CDR1 is MGHRA and CDR2 YSYEKL. The CDR3 covers 15 residues.

This sequence joins TRBV7-8 and TRBJ2-7; D remains unclear. This CDR3 comprises 13 residues. The germline gives CDR1 SGHVS, CDR2 FQNEAQ. The V end lost 0 bases, the J end lost 4 bases, and 7 bases lay between the germline ends. CDR3 nucleotide sequence: TGTGCCAGCAGCTTAGCGAATCGTTACGAGCAGTACTTC. Translation gives CASSLANRYEQYF.

The chain links TRBV15 to TRBJ2-5, with 7 bases aligning to TRBD2. Trimming took 9 bases from V and 4 from J; bases not matched to a gene: 8. The CDR3 loop spans 13 amino acids. The V gene's germline CDR1 is LNHNV and CDR2 YYDKDF (reference sequence). The CDR3 bases are TGTGCCACTACTGGGGGGGTAGGAGAGACCCAGTACTTC. As protein: CATTGGVGETQYF.

CDR3 nucleotides: TGTGCCATCAGCGGGGGCTGGGAGACCCAGTACTTC. Translated: CAISGGWETQYF. This chain uses TRBV10-3 with TRBJ2-5; D tentatively fits TRBD1 or TRBD2 (6 bases each). The CDR3 is 12 residues long. The germline CDR1 and CDR2 sequences are ENHRY and SYGVKD. Trimming cost V 6 bases and J 5 bases, with 10 bases left between them.

The chain recombines TRBV30 with TRBJ2-1, with TRBD2 matching 15 bases. After removal of 3 bases from V and 4 bases from J, the junction contained 1 base not matched to a gene. CDR1 GTSNPN and CDR2 SVGIG come from the germline V gene (reference sequence). The CDR3 has 15 residues. The CDR3 reads CAWRGTSGRYNEQFF. The DNA for the CDR3 is TGTGCCTGGAGGGGGACTAGCGGGAGGTACAATGAGCAGTTCTTC. Supplemented by reference TRBV30 and TRBJ2-1, the full variable domain reads SQTIHQWPATLVQPVGSPLSLECTVEGTSNPNLYWYRQAAGRGLQLLFYSVGIGQISSEVPQNLSASRPQDRQFILSSKKLLLSDSGFYLCAWRGTSGRYNEQFFGPGTRLTVL.

The gene calls are TRBV5-1 and TRBJ2-1; D may be TRBD1 or TRBD2 (5 bases each). Trimming took off 7 bases at V and 8 bases at J, with 19 bases between the two ends. This CDR3 has 14 amino acids. CDR1 and CDR2 (germline): SGHRS, YFSETQ. The CDR3 DNA is TGCGCCAGCTCCACCGGGGACGTCACCTATGAGCAGTTCTTC. It is translated as CASSTGDVTYEQFF.

This clone has only one observation. The chain combines TRBV6-6 with TRBJ2-1; 7 nucleotides line up with TRBD1. V lost 7 bases, J lost 4 bases, and 10 bases stayed unmatched. The germline V gene has CDR1 MNHNY and CDR2 SVGAGI (reference sequence). CDR3 length: 15 amino acids. The CDR3 loop reads CASITRDSPYNEQFF. The CDR3 DNA is TGTGCCAGCATTACCCGGGACAGCCCTTACAATGAGCAGTTCTTC.

This clone appeared once. The rearrangement links TRBV5-4 to TRBJ2-5; 10 bases fit TRBD2. This CDR3 region has 15 residues. Looked up from germline, CDR1 is SGHNT and CDR2 is YYREEE (reference sequence). V was pared by 4 bases and J by 2 bases, with 5 bases of the junction left unmatched. The CDR3 spells CASSPGTSEQETQYF. CDR3 DNA sequence: TGTGCCAGCAGCCCGGGGACTAGCGAGCAAGAGACCCAGTACTTC.

The chain links TRBV28 to TRBJ1-1; D gene ambiguous. CDR1 is MDHEN and CDR2 is SYDVKM in the germline V gene. The CDR3 extends over 12 amino acids. V lost 5 bases and J lost 8, with 12 bases in between. The CDR3 nucleotides read TGTGCCAGCAGTGCCCTTATATCAGAAGCTTTCTTT. Translated: CASSALISEAFF.

The chain uses TRBV7-3 and TRBJ2-3; the match to TRBD1 covers 7 bases. The CDR3 length is 16 residues. In germline, CDR1 is SGHTA, CDR2 FQGTGA. V shed 0 bases and J 1 base; nucleotides not matched to a gene: 4. CDR3 in DNA: TGTGCCAGCAGCTTAACGAGAGGGGGCGGCACAGATACGCAGTATTTT. This codes for CASSLTRGGGTDTQYF.

This chain uses TRBV6-5 with TRBJ1-2; D remains unclear. Looked up from germline, CDR1 is MNHEY and CDR2 is SVGAGI. The CDR3 runs to 15 residues. V lost 2 bases, J lost 6 bases, and 16 bases lay in between. The chain's CDR3 is CASSYDPGSRNGYTF. The CDR3, as DNA: TGTGCCAGCAGTTACGACCCGGGAAGTAGAAATGGCTACACCTTC.

This clone showed up just once. The V call is TRBV9, the J call TRBJ1-3, with D possibly matching TRBD1 (6 bases). V was shortened by 4 bases and J by 0 bases, with 14 bases between the two germline ends. The CDR3 length is 16 residues. Germline-derived CDR1 and CDR2 are SGDLS and YYNGEE. CDR3 residues: CASSLGQTISGNTIYF. CDR3 nucleotide sequence: TGTGCCAGCAGCCTTGGACAGACCATCTCTGGAAACACCATATATTTT.

V is TRBV9 and J is TRBJ2-2, with D unclear. Germline values: CDR1 SGDLS, CDR2 YYNGEE. This CDR3 contains 15 residues. The V gene lost 2 bases and the J gene lost 0 bases, with 8 bases spanning the gap. In DNA form, the CDR3 reads TGTGCCAGCAGCGTTCGCAGTGCGAACACCGGGGAGCTGTTTTTT. Translation: CASSVRSANTGELFF.

The V call is TRBV29-1, the J call TRBJ2-3; unclear D gene. Germline CDR1 reads SQVTM; CDR2 reads ANQGSEA. The ends were cut back, 4 bases at V and 0 bases at J, with 23 bases in the middle. This CDR3 spans 18 amino acids. The DNA for the CDR3 is TGCAGCGTTGTAAAAGGCCTATCCATCGCCATCAGCACAGATACGCAGTATTTT. This encodes CSVVKGLSIAISTDTQYF.

The V call is TRBV11-2, the J call TRBJ1-2, with 9 bases lining up with TRBD1. This CDR3 spans 14 amino acids. V dropped 3 bases and J dropped 4; count of bases not matched to a gene: 3. Germline V gives CDR1 SGHAT, CDR2 FQNNGV. CDR3 in DNA: TGTGCCAGCAGCTTCCGGGACAGGGTCTATGGCTACACCTTC. It translates to CASSFRDRVYGYTF.

DNA for the CDR3: TGTGCCAGCAGCTTAGAAGAACACTATGGCTACACCTTC. Translating gives CASSLEEHYGYTF. The rearrangement links TRBV11-3 to TRBJ1-2, with D hard to call. CDR3 length: 13 residues. CDR1 and CDR2 from the germline V gene are SGHNT and YENEEA. V was clipped by 0 bases and J by 3 bases, with 5 bases between them.

V usage is TRBV23-1 and J usage is TRBJ2-7, with 10 bases fitting TRBD1. TRBV23-1 is given ORF status, its function remaining uncertain. The ends lost 1 base at V and 3 bases at J; junction bases unmatched: 12. CDR3 length: 18 residues. CDR3 loop: CASSQFLLFGTGVYEQYF. DNA for the CDR3: TGCGCCAGCAGTCAATTTTTGCTCTTCGGGACAGGGGTCTACGAGCAGTACTTC.

By share, this clone ranks as medium-sized (0.01 to 0.1%). CDR3 sequence: CASSTRLNGYTF. CDR3 DNA sequence: TGTGCCAGTAGTACCCGTTTGAATGGCTACACCTTC. This chain links TRBV19 with TRBJ1-2; no clear D gene. Germline assignment: CDR1 LNHDA and CDR2 SQIVND (reference sequence). This CDR3 has 12 residues. Trimming cost V 4 bases and J 6 bases, with 9 bases left between them.

The rearrangement links TRBV7-2 to TRBJ2-3; 10 nucleotides agree with TRBD2. Per the germline V gene, CDR1 is SGHTA and CDR2 is FQGNSA. The trim removed 5 bases at V and 10 bases at J, leaving 9 bases unmatched. CDR3 size: 14 residues. The DNA of the CDR3 is TGTGCCAGCAGCCCGATAATAGCGGGAGGAGCGCAGTATTTT. It encodes CASSPIIAGGAQYF.